This entry describes one T cell receptor beta chain. This record belongs to a study of blood T cell repertoires in COVID-19. At the level of the study: There were acute and convalescent COVID-19 samples, and they came from the United States, Italy and Spain. T cells, B-cell-depleted T cells, or PBMCs supplied cDNA or gDNA.

Under the authors' procedure: Cell counts per sample came from amplifying reference gene primers. Sequenced by immunoSEQ multiplex PCR; TCRdb stores in-frame clones only, minus some. V, J and clone size are those of that table, while D and trimming were read from the DNA. The sample carries approximately 140,000 clones, about 86% recorded once. Germline V gene sequence: CDR1 MNHEY, CDR2 SVGEGT. Trimming removed 6 bases at V and 2 bases at J, with 19 bases between. The CDR3 runs 16 residues. The origin of this receptor is an older woman with acute or convalescent COVID-19. The V and J genes are TRBV6-2 or TRBV6-3 and TRBJ1-2; weak D call: TRBD1 (5 bases). The sample comprised peripheral blood. The CDR3 coding sequence is TGTGCCAGCAGCCCTTTCCGGGGGGAAAAAAACTATGGCTACACCTTC. Protein product: CASSPFRGEKNYGYTF.